This is a list of T cell receptor beta chains from one sample in a study of CD8+ T cells in alopecia areata. Clones were sequenced by immunoSEQ multiplex PCR, and TCRdb holds only the in-frame ones, with some missing. The table shows a few hundred thousand clones, with approximately 67% occurring only once. Sequencing used CD4+ T cells sorted from blood, obtained between weeks 43 and 45, from a patient treated with tofacitinib. The source of these receptors is a human donor with alopecia areata. Both conserved end residues are part of each CDR3. The D gene is left open where the match is weak. Clone size appears in some rows only: once, few, many, or a class for an expanded clone.

>TRBJ1-1|-|TRBV7-9|-
CASSLAPGVNTEAFF
TGTGCCAGCAGCTTAGCCCCGGGAGTCAACACTGAAGCTTTCTTT
>TRBJ1-1|-|TRBV11-3|-
CASSLGTSGRKAFF
TGTGCCAGCAGCTTAGGTACGTCCGGGAGGAAAGCTTTCTTT
>TRBJ1-2|few|TRBV27|TRBD1
CASRPGTGWDYGYTF
TGTGCCAGCAGACCCGGGACAGGGTGGGACTATGGCTACACCTTC
>TRBJ2-2|-|TRBV9|TRBD2
CASSVAAGGTGELFF
TGTGCCAGCAGCGTAGCAGCGGGGGGCACCGGGGAGCTGTTTTTT
>TRBJ1-1|-|TRBV29-1|-
CSVGNPGLEAFF
TGCAGCGTTGGTAACCCAGGGCTTGAAGCTTTCTTT
>TRBJ2-2|-|TRBV29-1|-
CSVGQKRGGELFF
TGCAGCGTTGGGCAGAAGCGCGGGGGGGAGCTGTTTTTT
>TRBJ2-5|-|TRBV12-5|TRBD1
CASGPGGGLETQYF
TGTGCTAGTGGCCCAGGGGGCGGTTTAGAGACCCAGTACTTC
>TRBJ2-5|-|TRBV30|-
CAWSLKTQYF
TGTGCCTGGAGTTTGAAGACCCAGTACTTC
>TRBJ2-7|few|TRBV7-2|-
CASSLAGGPYEQYF
TGTGCCAGCAGCTTAGCGGGGGGGCCCTACGAGCAGTACTTC
>TRBJ1-6|-|TRBV2|-
CASSQQSSNSPLHF
TGTGCCAGCAGTCAACAGTCTAGTAATTCACCCCTCCACTTT
>TRBJ2-1|-|TRBV11-3|-
CASSFRNYNEQFF
TGTGCCAGCAGCTTCCGAAACTACAATGAGCAGTTCTTC
>TRBJ2-1|few|TRBV7-2|-
CASSLVVSPYNEQFF
TGTGCCAGCAGCTTAGTGGTTAGCCCCTACAATGAGCAGTTCTTC
>TRBJ1-1|-|TRBV29-1|-
CSVEDLSGGLAEAFF
TGCAGCGTTGAAGATCTTTCCGGGGGGTTGGCTGAAGCTTTCTTT
>TRBJ1-5|-|TRBV30|-
CAWSGGSNQPQHF
TGTGCCTGGAGCGGAGGGAGCAATCAGCCCCAGCATTTT
>TRBJ1-6|-|TRBV5-1|-
CASSFGTQLVSPLHF
TGCGCCAGCAGCTTCGGGACCCAGCTAGTTTCACCCCTCCACTTT
>TRBJ2-2|few|TRBV29-1|-
CSVQDLPGELFF
TGCAGCGTTCAAGACCTCCCCGGGGAGCTGTTTTTT
>TRBJ1-4|-|TRBV11-2|-
CASSFRGNEKLFF
TGTGCCAGCAGTTTCAGGGGCAACGAAAAACTGTTTTTT
>TRBJ1-2|-|TRBV2|-
CASSDRVGGYTF
TGTGCCAGCAGTGACAGGGTTGGAGGCTACACCTTC